One sample yielded the 29 T cell receptor beta chains listed below, sequenced in a study of T-cell memory formation after mild COVID-19. TCRdb reanalysed the 5' RACE reads using MiXCR and keeps one entry per CDR3 protein. The sample carries about 560,000 distinct CDR3 sequences, 17% recorded once. Sample: PBMCs or a T cell subset sorted from them (not recorded which). The origin of the receptors is an adult woman who had mild COVID-19 (a few samples of this study predate the infection). Cell type and time point are not known.

The chain uses TRBV5-1 and TRBJ2-7; 14 nucleotides agree with TRBD2. J lost 2 bases, V lost 4 bases, and 11 bases had no gene match. CDR3 length: 18 amino acids. Germline CDR1 is SGHRS and CDR2 is YFSETQ. The CDR3 region is CASSRIYWTSGRTYEQYF. The CDR3 region has the DNA TGCGCCAGCAGCCGGATTTATTGGACTAGCGGGAGGACCTACGAGCAGTACTTC.

The chain is built from TRBV9 and TRBJ1-5; D not certain. Per germline, CDR1 SGDLS and CDR2 YYNGEE. Trimming removed 2 bases from V and 5 bases from J, with 11 bases in between. This CDR3 has 14 residues. The CDR3 DNA sequence: TGTGCCAGCAGCGTCGAGTCAGAGGATCAGCCCCAGCATTTT. Amino acids: CASSVESEDQPQHF.

The chain carries TRBV7-9 and TRBJ2-5, with D possibly TRBD2 on 5 matching bases. V was clipped by 1 base and J by 5 bases, with 14 bases between them. CDR1 and CDR2 from the germline V gene are SEHNR and FQNEAQ (reference sequence). The CDR3 is made up of 15 amino acids. CDR3 protein: CASSLGSGRRETQYF. The CDR3 bases are TGTGCCAGCAGCTTAGGATCGGGGAGAAGGGAGACCCAGTACTTC. Combining the CDR3 with reference TRBV7-9 and TRBJ2-5 gives the whole variable domain DTGVSQNPRHKITKRGQNVTFRCDPISEHNRLYWYRQTLGQGPEFLTYFQNEAQLEKSRLLSDRFSAERPKGSFSTLEIQRTEQGDSAMYLCASSLGSGRRETQYFGPGTRLLVL.

The sample holds a few counts of this clonotype. The chain couples TRBV5-1 to TRBJ2-3; weak D call: TRBD1 (6 bases). The V end lost 3 bases, the J end lost 2 bases, and 10 bases lay between the germline ends. Germline V CDR1 and CDR2: SGHRS, YFSETQ. This CDR3 region has 14 residues. CDR3 nucleotides: TGCGCCAGCAGCTCGAACAGGGCCACAGATACGCAGTATTTT. It yields the protein CASSSNRATDTQYF.

The chain employs TRBV7-9 and TRBJ2-2, with TRBD1 identical over 8 bases. With V trimmed by 4 bases and J by 7 bases, 8 bases remained unmatched. Germline CDR1 is SEHNR and CDR2 is FQNEAQ (reference sequence). The CDR3 is 15 amino acids. Here the CDR3 reads CASSSPDRAVGELFF. Here the CDR3 DNA reads TGTGCCAGCAGCTCCCCGGACAGGGCTGTCGGGGAGCTGTTTTTT.

This chain joins TRBV12-3 or TRBV12-4 and TRBJ1-2; possible D gene TRBD1, 5 bases. The length of the CDR3 is 16 residues. Trimming pared 6 bases from V and 3 bases from J, leaving 20 bases between. In nucleotides, the CDR3 is TGTGCCAGCAGCAGCTGGGGCGGCGAACGGTACTATGGCTACACCTTC. Translation gives CASSSWGGERYYGYTF.

The chain is built from TRBV24-1 and TRBJ2-2; the match to TRBD2 covers 7 bases. Germline CDR1 reads KGHDR; CDR2 reads SFDVKD. CDR3 size: 16 residues. After removal of 0 bases from V and 3 bases from J, the junction contained 3 bases not matched to a gene. Here the CDR3 reads CATSDLLAGDTGELFF. The DNA for the CDR3 is TGTGCCACCAGTGATTTGCTGGCGGGAGACACCGGGGAGCTGTTTTTT.

V gene TRBV24-1 combines with J gene TRBJ2-3; 7 bases match TRBD2. Germline CDR1 KGHDR, CDR2 SFDVKD. CDR3 length equals 19 residues. The V segment lost 5 bases and the J segment 0 bases; nucleotides outside the gene matches: 16. The CDR3 protein is CATSGGGSPQPASTDTQYF. The CDR3 bases are TGTGCCACCAGTGGAGGCGGGAGCCCCCAACCCGCTAGCACAGATACGCAGTATTTT.

This clonotype was seen at least ten times. The chain couples TRBV12-3 or TRBV12-4 to TRBJ1-1, with TRBD1 as a possible D gene (5 bases). V dropped 7 bases and J dropped 1 base, with 13 bases sitting between them. CDR3 length: 14 amino acids. The CDR3 region has the DNA TGTGCCAGCAACCCATACAGGACGAACACTGAAGCTTTCTTT. It codes for CASNPYRTNTEAFF.

This clonotype was detected a few times. The V gene is TRBV29-1, the J gene TRBJ2-1, with D tentatively TRBD1 (5 bases). The CDR3 runs 14 residues. Germline CDR1 reads SQVTM; CDR2 reads ANQGSEA. V lost 4 bases and J lost 0, with 10 bases in between. The CDR3 DNA follows: TGCAGCGTTGGGGGCGGAAGCTCCTACAATGAGCAGTTCTTC. Amino acid sequence: CSVGGGSSYNEQFF.

The V gene is TRBV11-2, the J gene TRBJ2-3, with TRBD2 as a possible D gene (6 bases). The CDR3 runs to 15 residues. CDR1 SGHAT and CDR2 FQNNGV come from the germline V gene. V was cut by 3 bases and J by 2 bases, with 12 bases left in between. CDR3 region: CASSLASDNTDTQYF. The CDR3 nucleotides are TGTGCCAGCAGCTTGGCTAGCGACAACACAGATACGCAGTATTTT.

V is TRBV14 and J is TRBJ1-3; D gene unclear. Germline V gives CDR1 SGHDN, CDR2 FVKESK. The V gene lost 2 bases and the J gene lost 1 base, with 9 bases spanning the gap. This CDR3 has 15 residues. CDR3 amino acids: CASSQQSGSGNTIYF. The CDR3 DNA is TGTGCCAGCAGCCAACAATCCGGATCTGGAAACACCATATATTTT.

The chain carries TRBV12-3 or TRBV12-4 and TRBJ1-1; 11 bases match TRBD1. The CDR3 contains 17 residues. Losses at the gene ends were 7 bases for V and 1 base for J; bases not matched to a gene: 11. CDR3 protein: CASTRRDRGFWNTEAFF. The CDR3 DNA sequence: TGTGCCAGCACCCGCCGGGACAGGGGGTTTTGGAACACTGAAGCTTTCTTT.

This chain connects TRBV30 to TRBJ1-2; TRBD1 is a possible D gene (6 bases). Germline V gives CDR1 GTSNPN, CDR2 SVGIG (reference sequence). V was trimmed by 1 base and J by 6 bases, leaving 12 bases between them. The CDR3 sequence is 13 residues long. In nucleotides, the CDR3 is TGTGCCTGGAGTGCTACAGGGAAGGATGGCTACACCTTC. Its protein product is CAWSATGKDGYTF.

In this sample, this clonotype turned up a few times. CDR3: CASSLVLAGGPSKFF. DNA of the CDR3: TGCGCCAGCAGCTTGGTACTAGCGGGAGGGCCATCAAAGTTCTTC. The V gene is TRBV5-1, the J gene TRBJ2-1; 13 bases line up with TRBD2. After removal of 0 bases from V and 14 bases from J, the junction contained 8 bases not matched to a gene. CDR1 is SGHRS and CDR2 is YFSETQ in the germline V gene. The CDR3 sequence is 15 residues long.

The chain couples TRBV20-1 to TRBJ1-5; D is unresolved. V lost 0 bases and J lost 0, with 9 bases in between. CDR1 is DFQATT and CDR2 is SNEGSKA in the germline V gene (reference sequence). The CDR3 covers 15 residues. CDR3 nucleotide sequence: TGCAGTGCTAGAGATAAACTCCATAGCAATCAGCCCCAGCATTTT. The encoded protein is CSARDKLHSNQPQHF.

The gene calls are TRBV10-2 and TRBJ2-5, with 11 nucleotides matching TRBD2. V gave up 2 bases and J gave up 10 bases; unmatched junction bases: 3. CDR1 WSHSY and CDR2 SAAADI come from the germline V gene. This CDR3 comprises 13 residues. The CDR3 region has the DNA TGCGCCAGCAGTGAGGGACTAGCGGGTTTCCAGTACTTC. It is translated as CASSEGLAGFQYF.

With respect to this clonotype: At one end the junction does not follow the germline gene, possibly because of a read error. CDR3 coding DNA: TGTGCTAGCAGCTTCCGGACTAGCGGTTACGATGAGCAGTTCTTC. Its translation is CASSFRTSGYDEQFF. The chain joins TRBV7-7 to TRBJ2-1; the match to TRBD2 covers 10 bases. The germline CDR1 and CDR2 sequences are SSHAT and FNYEAQ (reference sequence). The CDR3 is 15 residues long. The variable domain in full, with the rest retrieved from reference TRBV7-7 and TRBJ2-1, is GAGVSQSPRYKVTKRGQDVTLRCDPISSHATLYWYQQALGQGPEFLTYFNYEAQPDKSGLPSDRFSAERPEGSISTLTIQRTEQRDSAMYRCASSFRTSGYDEQFFGPGTRLTVL.

The rearrangement joins TRBV4-2 to TRBJ2-1; TRBD1 might be the D (6 bases). This CDR3 spans 12 amino acids. With 4 bases removed from V and 15 bases from J, the gap between germline ends came to 16 bases. The V gene's germline CDR1 is LGHNA and CDR2 YNFKEQ. This CDR3 reads CASSLNRVARFF. The CDR3, as DNA: TGTGCCAGCAGCCTAAACAGGGTCGCGAGGTTCTTC.

This sequence joins TRBV20-1 and TRBJ2-1; 12 positions match TRBD2. Germline V gene data show CDR1 as DFQATT and CDR2 as SNEGSKA (reference sequence). The CDR3 is 18 amino acids. V was clipped by 3 bases and J by 2 bases; unmatched bases: 11. CDR3 bases: TGCAGTGCTAGTTCGGACGGGGCTAGCGGGAGGGCCTACAATGAGCAGTTCTTC. It codes for CSASSDGASGRAYNEQFF.

This clonotype was seen ten or more times. Germline is not matched at one junction end, which may reflect a read error. Here the CDR3 reads CAISERRF. Written as DNA, the CDR3 is TGTGCCATCAGTGAGAGGCGTTTT. The chain links TRBV10-3 to TRBJ2-3; D call uncertain. Germline loops: CDR1 ENHRY, CDR2 SYGVKD. The CDR3 extends over 8 amino acids.

The chain employs TRBV25-1 and TRBJ2-7; maybe TRBD1 (5 bases). Trimming took off 2 bases at V and 2 bases at J, with 10 bases between the two ends. Germline values: CDR1 MGHDK, CDR2 SYGVNS. This CDR3 comprises 14 residues. CDR3 residues: CASSEAGQTYEQYF. The CDR3 region has the DNA TGTGCCAGCAGTGAAGCAGGACAAACCTACGAGCAGTACTTC.

Only one count was recorded for this clonotype. J is TRBJ2-6 and V is TRBV11-2, with TRBD2 as a possible D gene (6 bases). The CDR3 is made up of 17 amino acids. Germline CDR1 is SGHAT and CDR2 is FQNNGV. V was clipped by 5 bases and J by 3 bases, with 17 bases between them. The CDR3 loop is CASSVPGVLSGANVLTF. The DNA for the CDR3 is TGTGCCAGCAGCGTCCCGGGAGTCTTGAGTGGGGCCAACGTCCTGACTTTC. Full variable domain (outside the CDR3, taken from reference TRBV11-2 and TRBJ2-6): EAGVAQSPRYKIIEKRQSVAFWCNPISGHATLYWYQQILGQGPKLLIQFQNNGVVDDSQLPKDRFSAERLKGVDSTLKIQPAKLEDSAVYLCASSVPGVLSGANVLTFGAGSRLTVL.

This rearrangement joins TRBV6-5 to TRBJ1-1; the match to TRBD1 covers 7 bases. The J segment lost 4 bases and the V segment lost 5 bases, leaving 7 bases of the junction unmatched. Looked up from germline, CDR1 is MNHEY and CDR2 is SVGAGI. This CDR3 spans 14 amino acids. CDR3 in amino acids: CASSRQGVGTEAFF. CDR3 DNA: TGTGCCAGCAGTCGCCAGGGGGTTGGCACTGAAGCTTTCTTT.

V gene TRBV7-6 combines with J gene TRBJ1-4, with D tentatively TRBD1 (6 bases). The CDR3 is made up of 15 amino acids. From germline, CDR1 is SGHVS and CDR2 FNYEAQ. Trimming stripped 1 base from V and 4 bases from J, with 10 bases between. CDR3 sequence reads: CASSLETGFNEKLFF. The CDR3 nucleotides are TGTGCCAGCAGCTTAGAGACAGGCTTTAATGAAAAACTGTTTTTT.

The chain is built from TRBV7-8 and TRBJ2-1, with D perhaps matching TRBD2 (7 bases). The ends were cut back, 1 base at V and 0 bases at J, with 13 bases in the middle. The CDR3 loop spans 17 amino acids. The germline V gene encodes CDR1 SGHVS and CDR2 FQNEAQ. The chain's CDR3 is CASSLVGGGGSYNEQFF. As DNA, the CDR3 is TGTGCCAGCAGCTTAGTAGGAGGGGGGGGCTCCTACAATGAGCAGTTCTTC.

As regards this clonotype: The conserved final phenylalanine or tryptophan is absent from the CDR3, which likely points to a read error. The rearrangement joins TRBV2 to TRBJ1-5; 7 nucleotides line up with TRBD1. CDR3 length equals 15 residues. Germline V CDR1 and CDR2: SNHLY, FYNNEI. Trimming at V came to 6 bases and at J to 0 bases, leaving 5 bases not matched to a gene. CDR3 residues: CASRVWDSSNQPQHS. The CDR3 nucleotides are TGTGCCAGCAGAGTATGGGACAGTAGCAATCAGCCCCAGCATTCT.

The rearrangement joins TRBV7-3 to TRBJ1-2, with TRBD1 matching over 10 bases. Germline V lookup: CDR1 SGHTA, CDR2 FQGTGA. The CDR3 spans 15 residues. Trimming removed 1 base from V and 8 bases from J; junction bases left unmatched: 7. CDR3 DNA: TGTGCCAGCAGCTTAAGGACAGGGGGAGCTCCCGGCTACACCTTC. It translates to CASSLRTGGAPGYTF.

This clonotype was seen only a few times. The rearrangement joins TRBV7-9 to TRBJ2-3; D unclear. The length of the CDR3 is 13 residues. Trimming pared 5 bases from V and 2 bases from J, leaving 8 bases between. Germline loops: CDR1 SEHNR, CDR2 FQNEAQ (reference sequence). In DNA form, the CDR3 reads TGTGCCAGCAGCACCCCGACCACAGATACGCAGTATTTT. Its translation: CASSTPTTDTQYF.